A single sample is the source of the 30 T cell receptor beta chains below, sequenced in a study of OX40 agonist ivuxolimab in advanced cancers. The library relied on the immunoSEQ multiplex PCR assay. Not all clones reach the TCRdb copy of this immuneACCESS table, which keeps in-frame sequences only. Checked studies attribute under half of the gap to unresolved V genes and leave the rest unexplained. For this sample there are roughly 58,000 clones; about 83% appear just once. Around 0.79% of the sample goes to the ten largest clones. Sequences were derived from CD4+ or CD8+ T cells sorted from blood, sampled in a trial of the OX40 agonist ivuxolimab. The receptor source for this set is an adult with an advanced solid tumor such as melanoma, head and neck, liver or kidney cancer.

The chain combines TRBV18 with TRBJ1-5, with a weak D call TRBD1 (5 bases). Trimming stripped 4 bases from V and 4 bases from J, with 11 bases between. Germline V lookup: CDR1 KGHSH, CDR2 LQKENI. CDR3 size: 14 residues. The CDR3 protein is CASSQTGLNQPQHF. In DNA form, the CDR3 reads TGTGCCAGCTCACAAACGGGGCTTAATCAGCCCCAGCATTTT. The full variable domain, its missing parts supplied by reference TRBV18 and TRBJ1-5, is NAGVMQNPRHLVRRRGQEARLRCSPMKGHSHVYWYRQLPEEGLKFMVYLQKENIIDESGMPKERFSAEFPKEGPSILRIQQVVRGDSAAYFCASSQTGLNQPQHFGDGTRLSIL.

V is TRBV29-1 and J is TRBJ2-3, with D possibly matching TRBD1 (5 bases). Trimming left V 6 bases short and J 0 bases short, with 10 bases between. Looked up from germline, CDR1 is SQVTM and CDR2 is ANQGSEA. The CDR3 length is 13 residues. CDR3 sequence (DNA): TGCAGCGTCATGGACAAGAGCACAGATACGCAGTATTTT. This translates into CSVMDKSTDTQYF.

CDR3 sequence reads: CASSTVSQYYGYTF. The CDR3 nucleotides read TGTGCCAGTAGTACGGTCAGCCAGTACTATGGCTACACCTTC. The rearrangement links TRBV19 to TRBJ1-2; D gene ambiguous. This CDR3 has 14 amino acids. Germline lookup yields CDR1 LNHDA and CDR2 SQIVND (reference sequence). Trimming shortened V by 4 bases and J by 3 bases, and 12 bases separated the two germline ends.

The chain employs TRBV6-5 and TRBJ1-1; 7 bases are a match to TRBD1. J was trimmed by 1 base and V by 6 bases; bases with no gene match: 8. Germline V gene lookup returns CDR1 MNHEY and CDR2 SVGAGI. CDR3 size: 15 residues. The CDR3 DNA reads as TGTGCCAGCAGAAAACAGGGGTCTAAGAACACTGAAGCTTTCTTT. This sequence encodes CASRKQGSKNTEAFF.

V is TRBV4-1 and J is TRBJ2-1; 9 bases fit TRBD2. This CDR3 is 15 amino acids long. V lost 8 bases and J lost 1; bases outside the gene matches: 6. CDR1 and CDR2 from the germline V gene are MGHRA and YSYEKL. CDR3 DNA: TGCGCCAGCGACCGCGGGAGGGGTTCCTACAATGAGCAGTTCTTC. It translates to CASDRGRGSYNEQFF.

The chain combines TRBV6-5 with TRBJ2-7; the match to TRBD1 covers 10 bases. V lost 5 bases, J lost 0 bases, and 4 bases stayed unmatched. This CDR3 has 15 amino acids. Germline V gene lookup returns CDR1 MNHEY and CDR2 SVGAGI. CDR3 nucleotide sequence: TGTGCCAGCAGTCCCGGGACAGGGGCCTCCTACGAGCAGTACTTC. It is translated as CASSPGTGASYEQYF.

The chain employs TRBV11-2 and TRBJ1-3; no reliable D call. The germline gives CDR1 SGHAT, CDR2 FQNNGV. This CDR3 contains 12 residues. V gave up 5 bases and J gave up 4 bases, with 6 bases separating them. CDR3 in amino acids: CASSPQGNTIYF. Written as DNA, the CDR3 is TGTGCCAGCAGCCCACAGGGAAACACCATATATTTT.

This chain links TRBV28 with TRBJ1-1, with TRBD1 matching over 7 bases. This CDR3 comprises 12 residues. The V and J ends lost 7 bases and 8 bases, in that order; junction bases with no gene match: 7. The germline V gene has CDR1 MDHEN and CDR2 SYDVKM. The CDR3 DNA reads TGTGCCAGCAAATCACAGGGGACCGAAGCTTTCTTT. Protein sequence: CASKSQGTEAFF.

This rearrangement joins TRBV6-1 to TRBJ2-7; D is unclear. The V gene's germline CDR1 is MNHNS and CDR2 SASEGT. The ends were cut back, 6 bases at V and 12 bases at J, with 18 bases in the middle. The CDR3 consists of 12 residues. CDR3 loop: CASRSGLEHPYF. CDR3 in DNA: TGTGCCAGCAGATCCGGCTTAGAACATCCGTACTTC.

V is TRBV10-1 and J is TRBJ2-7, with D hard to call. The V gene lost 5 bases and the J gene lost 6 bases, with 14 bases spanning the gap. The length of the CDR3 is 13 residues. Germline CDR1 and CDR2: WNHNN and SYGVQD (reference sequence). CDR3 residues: CASSSAETSEQYF. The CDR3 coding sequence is TGCGCCAGCAGTTCGGCAGAGACGAGCGAGCAGTACTTC.

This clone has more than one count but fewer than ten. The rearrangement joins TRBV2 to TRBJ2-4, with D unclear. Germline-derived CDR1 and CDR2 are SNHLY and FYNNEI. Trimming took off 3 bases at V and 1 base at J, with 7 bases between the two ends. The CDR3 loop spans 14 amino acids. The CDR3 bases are TGTGCCAGCAGTGATGAATCCGCCAAAAACATTCAGTACTTC. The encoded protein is CASSDESAKNIQYF.

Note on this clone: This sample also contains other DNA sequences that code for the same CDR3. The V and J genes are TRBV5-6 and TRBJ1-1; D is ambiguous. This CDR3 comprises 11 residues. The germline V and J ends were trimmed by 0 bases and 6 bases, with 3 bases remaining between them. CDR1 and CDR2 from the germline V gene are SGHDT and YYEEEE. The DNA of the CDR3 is TGTGCCAGCAGCTTGGGGCCTGAAGCTTTCTTT. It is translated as CASSLGPEAFF.

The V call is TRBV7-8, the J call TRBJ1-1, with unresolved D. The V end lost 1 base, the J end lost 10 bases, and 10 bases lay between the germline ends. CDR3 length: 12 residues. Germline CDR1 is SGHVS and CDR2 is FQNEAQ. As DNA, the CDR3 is TGTGCCAGCAGCTTAGTTGAGGGCGTAGCTTTCTTT. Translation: CASSLVEGVAFF.

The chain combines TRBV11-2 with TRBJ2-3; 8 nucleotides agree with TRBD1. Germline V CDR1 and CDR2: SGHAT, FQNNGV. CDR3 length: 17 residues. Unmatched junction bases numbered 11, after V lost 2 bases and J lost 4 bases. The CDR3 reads CASSLRWTGSSADTQYF. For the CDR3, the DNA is TGTGCCAGCAGCTTACGGTGGACAGGGTCAAGCGCAGATACGCAGTATTTT.

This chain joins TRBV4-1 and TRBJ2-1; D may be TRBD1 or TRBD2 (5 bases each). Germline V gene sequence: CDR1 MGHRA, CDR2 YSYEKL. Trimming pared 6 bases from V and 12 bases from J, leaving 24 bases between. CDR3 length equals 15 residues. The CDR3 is CASSKPGQNGKRQFF. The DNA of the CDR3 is TGCGCCAGCAGTAAACCGGGGCAAAACGGCAAGAGGCAGTTCTTC.

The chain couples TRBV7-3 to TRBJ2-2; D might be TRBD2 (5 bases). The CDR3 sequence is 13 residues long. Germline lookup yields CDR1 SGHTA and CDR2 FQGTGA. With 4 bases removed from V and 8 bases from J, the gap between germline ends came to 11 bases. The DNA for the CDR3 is TGTGCCAGCAGCTCCTACCGAGGGGGGGAGCTGTTTTTT. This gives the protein CASSSYRGGELFF.

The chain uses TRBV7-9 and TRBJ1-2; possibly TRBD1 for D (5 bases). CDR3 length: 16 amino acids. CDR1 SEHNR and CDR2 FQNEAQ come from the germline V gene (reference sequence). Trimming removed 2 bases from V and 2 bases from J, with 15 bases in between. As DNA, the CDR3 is TGTGCCAGCAGCTTATTCCCCCGGACAACGAACTATGGCTACACCTTC. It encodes CASSLFPRTTNYGYTF.

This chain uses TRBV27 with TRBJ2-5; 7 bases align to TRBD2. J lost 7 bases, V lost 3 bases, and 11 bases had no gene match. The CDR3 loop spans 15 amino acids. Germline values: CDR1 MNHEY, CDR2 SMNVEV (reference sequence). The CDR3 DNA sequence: TGTGCCAGCAGTTTTGAGGGCGGGAGAGGTGGGACCCAGTACTTC. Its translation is CASSFEGGRGGTQYF.

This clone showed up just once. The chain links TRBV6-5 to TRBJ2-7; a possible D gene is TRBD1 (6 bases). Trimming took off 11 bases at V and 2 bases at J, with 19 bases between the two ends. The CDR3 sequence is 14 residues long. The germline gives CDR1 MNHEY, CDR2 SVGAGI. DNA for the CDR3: TGTGCCGGCAAACGGACAGTTTCTACCTACGAGCAGTACTTC. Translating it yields CAGKRTVSTYEQYF.

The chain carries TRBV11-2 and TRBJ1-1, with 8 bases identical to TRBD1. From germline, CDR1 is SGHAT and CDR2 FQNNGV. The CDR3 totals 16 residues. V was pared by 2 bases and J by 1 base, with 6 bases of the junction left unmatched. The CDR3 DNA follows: TGTGCCAGCAGCTTAACGACAGGGGCCTCGAACACTGAAGCTTTCTTT. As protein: CASSLTTGASNTEAFF.

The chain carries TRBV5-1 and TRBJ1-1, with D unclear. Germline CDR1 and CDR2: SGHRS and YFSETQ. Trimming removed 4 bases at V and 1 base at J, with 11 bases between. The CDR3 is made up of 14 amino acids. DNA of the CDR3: TGCGCCAGCAGCCAGACCCCGGCGAACACTGAAGCTTTCTTT. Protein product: CASSQTPANTEAFF.

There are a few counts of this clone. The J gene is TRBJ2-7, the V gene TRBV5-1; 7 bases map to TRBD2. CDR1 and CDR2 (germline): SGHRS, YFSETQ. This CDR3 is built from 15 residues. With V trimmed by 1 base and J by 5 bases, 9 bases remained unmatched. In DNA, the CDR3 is TGCGCCAGCAGCTTGTTTCCGGGCGCGGGGGACGAGCAGTACTTC. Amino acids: CASSLFPGAGDEQYF.

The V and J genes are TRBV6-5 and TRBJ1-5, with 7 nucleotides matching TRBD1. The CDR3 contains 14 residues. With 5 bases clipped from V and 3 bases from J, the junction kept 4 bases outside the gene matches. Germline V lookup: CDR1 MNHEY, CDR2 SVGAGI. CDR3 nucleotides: TGTGCCAGCAGTAAGGGACAGTCCAATCAGCCCCAGCATTTT. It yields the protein CASSKGQSNQPQHF.

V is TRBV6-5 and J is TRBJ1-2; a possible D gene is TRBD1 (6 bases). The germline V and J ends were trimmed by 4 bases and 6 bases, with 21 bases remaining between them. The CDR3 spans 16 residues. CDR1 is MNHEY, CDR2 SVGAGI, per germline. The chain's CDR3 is CASSWEGAGVWDGYTF. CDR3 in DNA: TGTGCCAGCAGTTGGGAAGGGGCAGGGGTTTGGGATGGCTACACCTTC.

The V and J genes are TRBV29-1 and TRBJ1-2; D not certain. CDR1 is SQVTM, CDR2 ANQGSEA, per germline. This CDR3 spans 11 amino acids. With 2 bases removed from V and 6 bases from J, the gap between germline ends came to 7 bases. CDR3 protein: CSVELGDGYTF. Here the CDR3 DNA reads TGCAGCGTTGAATTGGGAGATGGCTACACCTTC.

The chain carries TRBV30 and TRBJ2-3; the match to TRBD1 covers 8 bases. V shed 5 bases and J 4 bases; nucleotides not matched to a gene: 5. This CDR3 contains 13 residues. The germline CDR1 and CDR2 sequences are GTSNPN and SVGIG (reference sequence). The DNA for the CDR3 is TGTGCCTGGTCTTGGGACAGGTCAGATACGCAGTATTTT. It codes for CAWSWDRSDTQYF.

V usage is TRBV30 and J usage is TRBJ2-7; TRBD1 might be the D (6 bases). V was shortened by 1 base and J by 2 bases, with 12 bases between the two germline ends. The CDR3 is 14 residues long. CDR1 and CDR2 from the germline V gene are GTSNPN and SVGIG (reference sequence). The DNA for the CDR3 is TGTGCCTGGAGTGGGGACATTCGAACCTACGAGCAGTACTTC. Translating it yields CAWSGDIRTYEQYF.

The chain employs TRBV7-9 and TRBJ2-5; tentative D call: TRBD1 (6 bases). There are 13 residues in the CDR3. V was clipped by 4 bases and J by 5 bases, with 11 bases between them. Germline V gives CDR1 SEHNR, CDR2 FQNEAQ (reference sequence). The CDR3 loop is CASSWGQGETQYF. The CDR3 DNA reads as TGTGCCAGCAGCTGGGGTCAGGGGGAGACCCAGTACTTC.

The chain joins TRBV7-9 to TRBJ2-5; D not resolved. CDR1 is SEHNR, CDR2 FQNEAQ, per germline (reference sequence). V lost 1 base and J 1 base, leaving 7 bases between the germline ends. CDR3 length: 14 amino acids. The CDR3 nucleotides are TGTGCCAGCAGCTTAGTTTTTAGCCAAGAGACCCAGTACTTC. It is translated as CASSLVFSQETQYF. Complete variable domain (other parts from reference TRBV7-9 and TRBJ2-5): DTGVSQNPRHKITKRGQNVTFRCDPISEHNRLYWYRQTLGQGPEFLTYFQNEAQLEKSRLLSDRFSAERPKGSFSTLEIQRTEQGDSAMYLCASSLVFSQETQYFGPGTRLLVL.

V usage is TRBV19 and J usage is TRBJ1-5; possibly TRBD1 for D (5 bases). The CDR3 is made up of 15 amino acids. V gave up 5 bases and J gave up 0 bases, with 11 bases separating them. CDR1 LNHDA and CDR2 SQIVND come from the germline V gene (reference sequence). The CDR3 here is CASSFREYSNQPQHF. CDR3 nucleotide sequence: TGTGCCAGTAGTTTCAGGGAATATAGCAATCAGCCCCAGCATTTT.